By its share, the clone carrying this T cell receptor beta chain is medium-sized (0.01 to 0.1%). The antigen is unknown. The record originates from a study of OX40 agonist ivuxolimab in advanced cancers. Study-level background: With ivuxolimab, an agonistic anti-OX40 (CD134) antibody, patients were treated.

Broader study findings: Clonal expansion was seen in CD4+ and CD8+ blood T cells by week 6 at 0.1 to 3.0 mg/kg. Researchers did not determine the expanded peripheral T cells' antigen specificity. More expanded clones were seen, on average, in CD8+ T cells than in CD4+.

Sequencing used immunoSEQ multiplex PCR; TCRdb keeps in-frame clones, though not all of them. Of approximately 20,000 clones in the sample, 65% to 85% were seen once. The V end lost 1 base, the J end lost 2 bases, and 9 bases lay between the germline ends. This CDR3 spans 15 amino acids. Per the germline V gene, CDR1 is LGHNA and CDR2 is YNFKEQ. V usage is TRBV4-2 and J usage is TRBJ2-1; D is possibly TRBD1 (6 bases). The sequence came from an adult with an advanced solid tumor such as melanoma, head and neck, liver or kidney cancer. The sample consisted of CD4+ or CD8+ T cells sorted from blood, taken in a trial of the OX40 agonist ivuxolimab. CDR3: CASSQATGTYNEQFF. CDR3 coding DNA: TGTGCCAGCAGCCAAGCTACAGGGACCTACAATGAGCAGTTCTTC.